Detailed here is one TCR beta chain. Its matching antigen is unknown. The data were obtained in a study of Graves' ophthalmopathy and Graves' hyperthyroidism. Amplification of the TCR beta CDR3 regions used RNA transcripts (as template). First-round RT-PCR with HTBI primers preceded a second-round multiplex PCR. From the multiplex PCR reads, TCRdb called clonotypes with MiXCR, one entry per CDR3 protein. This sample yields 350,000 to 400,000 distinct CDR3 sequences, of which roughly 18% are seen a single time; around 1.6% belongs to the top ten. V gave up 6 bases and J gave up 3 bases; unmatched junction bases: 8. The CDR3 spans 15 residues. The germline V gene has CDR1 MNHNS and CDR2 SASEGT. General study results and limits: Sensitivity of approximately 66% and specificity of 72.22% were achieved by the model that predicted ophthalmopathy progression. Also, most clonotypes expanded in the thyroid above 0.001 frequency appeared in blood.

Specimen: peripheral blood. The gene calls are TRBV6-1 and TRBJ1-1; 9 positions agree with TRBD1. The origin of this receptor is a woman between 18 and 30 years old with Graves' ophthalmopathy. The CDR3 nucleotides are TGTGCCAGCAGGCCGGGACAGGGATCATACACTGAAGCTTTCTTT. It translates to CASRPGQGSYTEAFF.